The 15 T cell receptor beta chains below come from one sample, sequenced in a study of T cell clonality in common variable immunodeficiency. Study results and caveats: Fewer deletions and N-nucleotide insertions were reportedly seen in common variable immunodeficiency TCR beta sequences.

Clones were read by immunoSEQ multiplex PCR, and TCRdb kept only the in-frame ones, dropping some. Altogether around 40,000 clones were found in the sample, and no singletons occur. No antigen has been identified for these receptors. Sequences were obtained from peripheral blood mononuclear cells. These receptors all stem from a human donor with common variable immunodeficiency.

In this sample, this clone turned up a few times. The read falls 3 residues short of the CDR3 end, and the missing part is taken from the germline J gene. This chain connects TRBV7-3 to TRBJ2-2; no clear D. CDR3 size: 14 residues. The germline V gene has CDR1 SGHTA and CDR2 FQGTGA. The V gene lost 1 base and the J gene lost 1 base, with 4 bases spanning the gap. CDR3 sequence: CASSLNMNTGELFF. CDR3 bases read: TGTGCCAGCAGCTTAAACATGAACACCGGGGAG.

This clone showed up many times. The sequenced fragment ends 3 residues before the CDR3 boundary, so the rest is inferred from the germline J gene. The chain recombines TRBV7-7 with TRBJ2-3; TRBD2 aligns across 10 bases. The junction had 8 bases not matched to a gene; V was cut back by 4 bases and J by 4 bases. The CDR3 loop spans 16 amino acids. Germline V gives CDR1 SSHAT, CDR2 FNYEAQ (reference sequence). Partial CDR3 DNA: TGTGCCAGCAGCTCAGGAACCCTAGCGGGGGCAGATACG. It encodes CASSSGTLAGADT. The complete CDR3 protein is CASSSGTLAGADTQYF.

This clone was detected only a few times. The read ends 3 residues before the CDR3 terminus; that terminus is restored from the germline J gene. The chain employs TRBV20-1 and TRBJ2-7, with D tentatively TRBD1 (6 bases). CDR3 length: 13 residues. Trimming stripped 3 bases from V and 0 bases from J, with 9 bases between. Looked up from germline, CDR1 is DFQATT and CDR2 is SNEGSKA (reference sequence). The CDR3 DNA, read in part, is TGCAGTGCTAGGACAGGACTCTCCTACGAG. Its protein is CSARTGLSYE. The full CDR3 reads CSARTGLSYEQYF.

About this clone: Sequencing ends 3 residues short of the CDR3 end; the germline J gene provides the rest. The gene calls are TRBV2 and TRBJ1-4; 7 bases fit TRBD1. V was pared by 3 bases and J by 7 bases, with 5 bases of the junction left unmatched. The CDR3 is 14 amino acids. CDR1 is SNHLY and CDR2 is FYNNEI in the germline V gene. CDR3 DNA, as far as it was read: TGTGCCAGCAGTGATCGGGACAGCACTGAAAAA. Translation gives CASSDRDSTEK. The CDR3 in full is CASSDRDSTEKLFF.

There are a few counts of this clone. The CDR3 is cut off 3 residues early in the read; its end comes from the germline J gene. The chain is built from TRBV7-9 and TRBJ1-4, with TRBD1 matching 10 bases. The CDR3 extends over 14 amino acids. Trimming took 6 bases from V and 5 from J; bases not matched to a gene: 3. In germline, CDR1 is SEHNR, CDR2 FQNEAQ (reference sequence). CDR3 protein: CASRPGQGNEKLFF. The CDR3 bases that were read are TGTGCCAGCAGACCGGGACAGGGGAATGAAAAA.

This clone has a count of ten or more. The read is 3 residues too short to cover the CDR3 end, so that end is filled in from the germline J gene. The rearrangement links TRBV30 to TRBJ2-7, with TRBD2 matching over 9 bases. V lost 1 base, J lost 5 bases, and 6 bases stayed unmatched. The CDR3 contains 14 residues. Germline values: CDR1 GTSNPN, CDR2 SVGIG (reference sequence). Partial CDR3 DNA: TGTGCCTGGAGTGAGCTAGCGGGATCCCACGAG. It specifies CAWSELAGSHE. The entire CDR3 is CAWSELAGSHEQYF.

This clone showed up just a few times. With the read ending 3 residues before the CDR3 end, the germline J gene is used to fill in that end. This sequence joins TRBV2 and TRBJ2-7, with D possibly being TRBD1 or TRBD2 (5 bases each). The CDR3 is 15 amino acids. Trimming took 0 bases from V and 3 from J, leaving 12 bases between them. The germline V gene has CDR1 SNHLY and CDR2 FYNNEI. CDR3: CASSEAGRGVYEQYF. The DNA read from the CDR3 is TGTGCCAGCAGTGAAGCGGGAAGAGGGGTCTACGAG. Full variable domain (outside the CDR3, taken from reference TRBV2 and TRBJ2-7): EPEVTQTPSHQVTQMGQEVILRCVPISNHLYFYWYRQILGQKVEFLVSFYNNEISEKSEIFDDQFSVERPDGSNFTLKIRSTKLEDSAMYFCASSEAGRGVYEQYFGPGTRLTVT.

In its sample, this clone was seen many times. Here the CDR3 reads CAIRDSTDTQYF. The DNA read from the CDR3 is TGTGCCATCAGGGACAGTACAGATACG. This chain joins TRBV10-3 and TRBJ2-3; a possible D gene is TRBD1 (6 bases). Coverage ceases 3 residues before the CDR3 finishes, and the germline J gene fills in the end. The CDR3 totals 12 residues. The germline CDR1 and CDR2 sequences are ENHRY and SYGVKD. Trimming shortened V by 6 bases and J by 3 bases, and 7 bases separated the two germline ends.

In its sample, this clone was seen many times. The sequence runs out 3 residues before the end of the CDR3; the remainder is reconstructed from the germline J gene. J is TRBJ2-1 and V is TRBV5-5; D may be TRBD2 (6 bases). CDR1 and CDR2 from the germline V gene are SGHKS and YYEKEE (reference sequence). V was cut by 3 bases and J by 6 bases, with 16 bases left in between. This CDR3 region has 15 residues. The sequenced CDR3 bases are TGTGCCAGCAGCTCCGAGCGGGTAATCGGCAATGAG. Translating gives CASSSERVIGNE. The entire CDR3 reads CASSSERVIGNEQFF.

This clone appeared many times. The read ends 3 residues shy of where the CDR3 ends; the end is completed using the germline J gene. The rearrangement uses TRBV5-1 and TRBJ2-2, with 8 bases lining up with TRBD1. CDR1 and CDR2 (germline): SGHRS, YFSETQ. V was pared by 4 bases and J by 4 bases, with 12 bases of the junction left unmatched. This CDR3 has 17 amino acids. CDR3 region: CASSPLDRERSTGELFF. The sequenced CDR3 bases are TGCGCCAGCAGCCCTCTGGACAGGGAGAGGAGCACCGGGGAG.

This clone came up a few times. A junction boundary mismatches the germline segment, possibly from a read error. The read ends 3 residues early relative to the CDR3; the germline J gene fills the gap. This chain connects TRBV6-2 or TRBV6-3 to TRBJ2-3; 11 bases line up with TRBD2. This CDR3 is built from 15 residues. Germline-derived CDR1 and CDR2 are MNHEY and SVGEGT. The CDR3 sequence: CVSSLGTSGADTQYF. CDR3 DNA (partial): TGTGTCAGCAGCCTCGGGACTAGCGGTGCAGATACG.

This clone has a handful of counts. The sequence runs out 3 residues before the end of the CDR3; the remainder is reconstructed from the germline J gene. The gene calls are TRBV7-6 and TRBJ2-3; no reliable D call. Germline CDR1 and CDR2: SGHVS and FNYEAQ. The CDR3 runs to 16 residues. Trimming shortened V by 4 bases and J by 0 bases, and 14 bases separated the two germline ends. The CDR3 spells CASSSLLAESTDTQYF. The part of the CDR3 DNA that was read is TGTGCCAGCAGCTCCCTATTGGCGGAAAGCACAGATACG.

This clone has a handful of counts. The CDR3 goes on 3 residues after the read ends, and that part is filled in from the germline J gene. V is TRBV7-9 and J is TRBJ2-2, with 10 bases aligning to TRBD2. The CDR3 loop spans 15 amino acids. The V gene's germline CDR1 is SEHNR and CDR2 FQNEAQ (reference sequence). Trimming took 4 bases from V and 7 from J; bases not matched to a gene: 6. The CDR3 region is CASSYSSGRIGELFF. CDR3 DNA, as far as it was read: TGTGCCAGCAGCTATTCTAGCGGGAGAATCGGGGAG.

A few counts support this clone. The read stops 3 residues short of the end of the CDR3; the missing end is completed from the germline J gene. The chain is built from TRBV2 and TRBJ2-1; 11 nucleotides agree with TRBD1. Looked up from germline, CDR1 is SNHLY and CDR2 is FYNNEI. Trimming at V came to 7 bases and at J to 6 bases, leaving 8 bases not matched to a gene. CDR3 length equals 15 residues. CDR3 in amino acids: CASTLTGTGGNEQFF. Incomplete CDR3 DNA: TGTGCCAGCACTCTTACCGGGACAGGGGGCAATGAG.

The table lists this clone with many counts. Partial CDR3 DNA: TGCGCCAGCAGCTCGCTCGTGGGCAATGAAAAA. Protein sequence: CASSSLVGNEK. The full CDR3 protein is CASSSLVGNEKLFF. The chain recombines TRBV5-1 with TRBJ1-4, with D unclear. The read gets to within 3 residues of the CDR3 end, and the germline J gene fills in the rest. This CDR3 spans 14 amino acids. The germline CDR1 and CDR2 sequences are SGHRS and YFSETQ. The V end lost 3 bases, the J end lost 5 bases, and 11 bases lay between the germline ends.